The text below deals with one T cell receptor (beta chain). What it binds is unknown. The data belong to a study of read filtering for tumor transcriptome and immune sequencing. Looking at the study overall: By R-ISS, stages I, II and III held roughly 8, 16 and 7 patients. RNA-seq yielded only about 75 to 1,400 TCR reads, IR-seq about 3.5 to 10.27 million. General study results and limits: About 81.9% of IR-seq clonotypes had one read, totaling about 4% of reads; RNA-seq: around 70% and 40%. RNA-seq captured clonotypes less deeply and reliably than IR-seq.

The CDR3 sequence is 15 residues long. The V and J ends lost 1 base and 0 bases respectively, with 9 bases between them. The germline V gene has CDR1 SGHDN and CDR2 FVKESK. Molecular barcoded adaptors covering alpha/delta and beta/gamma chains were used on about 0.4 ug RNA. MiXCR, applied by TCRdb to the reads, yields one record per CDR3 protein. Of approximately 150,000 distinct CDR3 sequences listed, around 13% are singletons. The genes are TRBV14 and TRBJ2-5; D possibly matches TRBD1 or TRBD2 (5 bases each). The TCR was taken from a donor at least 40 years old with multiple myeloma. Material: a population of CD138-negative cells sorted from bone marrow. The CDR3 nucleotides are TGTGCCAGCAGCCAAGGGGGGTACTACCAAGAGACCCAGTACTTC. Amino acids: CASSQGGYYQETQYF.